What follows are 2 T cell receptor beta chains derived from one specimen sequenced in a study of metastatic and nonmetastatic thyroid tumors. None of the patients had undergone any treatment ahead of thyroid surgery. MiXCR was used by TCRdb to re-call the PCR reads. The sample gives 9,000 to 13,000 clones, approximately 29% of which show up once; approximately 15% is in the top ten. The specimen was tumor tissue. The receptors were sampled from a female donor with papillary thyroid cancer or a benign thyroid nodule (not recorded which). Some clones in this sample may be carry-over from other donors' samples.

This clone is termed medium-sized. The chain recombines TRBV12-5 with TRBJ1-3; D perhaps matches TRBD1 (5 bases). CDR1 and CDR2 from the germline V gene are LGHNT and FRNRAP. With 2 bases removed from V and 2 bases from J, the gap between germline ends came to 25 bases. The CDR3 extends over 20 amino acids. Here the CDR3 reads CASGLPSQDGLGPPGNTIYF. The CDR3 DNA is TGTGCTAGTGGTTTGCCGTCACAGGACGGGTTGGGACCTCCTGGAAACACCATATATTTT. Using reference TRBV12-5 and TRBJ1-3 for the parts outside the CDR3, the full variable domain is DARVTQTPRHKVTEMGQEVTMRCQPILGHNTVFWYRQTMMQGLELLAYFRNRAPLDDSGMPKDRFSAEMPDATLATLKIQPSEPRDSAVYFCASGLPSQDGLGPPGNTIYFGEGSWLTVV.

Notes on this clone: At one end the junction does not follow the germline gene, possibly because of a read error. The rearrangement links TRBV24-1 to TRBJ1-5, with no clear D. There are 14 residues in the CDR3. In germline, CDR1 is KGHDR, CDR2 SFDVKD. The CDR3 coding sequence is TGTGCCACCAGTGATGAGAACTGGGGTCAGCCCCATCATTTT. Translation gives CATSDENWGQPHHF.